The 28 T cell receptor beta chains presented below share a single source sample, sequenced in a study of cytomegalovirus exposure and HLA in healthy donors. PCR used 60 Vbeta primers and 13 Jbeta primers. Sequencing was performed with immunoSEQ multiplex PCR; in TCRdb, only in-frame clones are kept and a portion is missing. Of around 100,000 clones listed, about 80% are singletons. Sequenced sample: PBMCs. These receptors all come from a man between 50 and 59 years old in good health and CMV-seropositive.

The V gene is TRBV19, the J gene TRBJ2-2, with 8 bases identical to TRBD2. This CDR3 has 17 amino acids. With V trimmed by 5 bases and J by 0 bases, 8 bases remained unmatched. Germline loops: CDR1 LNHDA, CDR2 SQIVND (reference sequence). The CDR3 sequence: CASSSRGGATNTGELFF. The CDR3 nucleotides read TGTGCCAGTAGTTCCCGGGGGGGGGCCACGAACACCGGGGAGCTGTTTTTT.

The V gene is TRBV10-3, the J gene TRBJ1-3; D is unresolved. The CDR3 consists of 13 residues. The V end was cut by 10 bases, the J end by 2 bases, with 12 bases between. Germline assignment: CDR1 ENHRY and CDR2 SYGVKD. Here the CDR3 reads CASALKTGNTIYF. In DNA form, the CDR3 reads TGTGCCAGCGCACTGAAGACTGGAAACACCATATATTTT.

The gene calls are TRBV4-2 and TRBJ2-7; 8 positions agree with TRBD2. This CDR3 spans 15 amino acids. The V segment lost 4 bases and the J segment 6 bases; nucleotides outside the gene matches: 11. The germline gives CDR1 LGHNA, CDR2 YNFKEQ. The CDR3 DNA follows: TGTGCCAGCAGCCTAGGGGAGACTAGCGATTCCGAGCAGTACTTC. It is translated as CASSLGETSDSEQYF.

V usage is TRBV5-1 and J usage is TRBJ1-1, with D uncertain. Germline CDR1 and CDR2: SGHRS and YFSETQ. The CDR3 loop spans 13 amino acids. Trimming shortened V by 2 bases and J by 1 base, and 6 bases separated the two germline ends. CDR3 DNA sequence: TGCGCCAGCAGCTTTCCGGGGAACACTGAAGCTTTCTTT. Protein product: CASSFPGNTEAFF.

With respect to this clone: Other DNA sequences in this sample translate to the same CDR3. The chain employs TRBV7-6 and TRBJ2-5; D ambiguous. The CDR3 has 13 amino acids. V was cut by 4 bases and J by 3 bases, with 9 bases left in between. Germline CDR1 reads SGHVS; CDR2 reads FNYEAQ. The CDR3 protein is CASSSRLEETQYF. CDR3 nucleotides: TGTGCCAGCAGCTCTCGACTCGAAGAGACCCAGTACTTC. Full variable domain (outside the CDR3, taken from reference TRBV7-6 and TRBJ2-5): GAGVSQSPRYKVTKRGQDVALRCDPISGHVSLYWYRQALGQGPEFLTYFNYEAQQDKSGLPNDRFSAERPEGSISTLTIQRTEQRDSAMYRCASSSRLEETQYFGPGTRLLVL.

The CDR3 DNA reads TGCGCCAGCGTAAACACGGGACAGTCCTACGAGCAGTACTTC. Protein sequence: CASVNTGQSYEQYF. This rearrangement joins TRBV10-2 to TRBJ2-7; 7 bases are shared with TRBD1. Trimming cost V 8 bases and J 1 base; bases outside gene matches: 8. Germline V gene data show CDR1 as WSHSY and CDR2 as SAAADI. The CDR3 contains 14 residues.

V is TRBV19 and J is TRBJ2-3; TRBD2 aligns across 8 bases. The CDR3 totals 17 residues. J lost 3 bases, V lost 5 bases, and 13 bases had no gene match. Germline V lookup: CDR1 LNHDA, CDR2 SQIVND (reference sequence). CDR3 sequence (DNA): TGTGCCAGTAGTGGTGGACGGGGGGGCCGGGAGACAGATACGCAGTATTTT. This translates into CASSGGRGGRETDTQYF. Filled out from reference TRBV19 and TRBJ2-3, the complete variable domain reads DGGITQSPKYLFRKEGQNVTLSCEQNLNHDAMYWYRQDPGQGLRLIYYSQIVNDFQKGDIAEGYSVSREKKESFPLTVTSAQKNPTAFYLCASSGGRGGRETDTQYFGPGTRLTVL.

This rearrangement joins TRBV4-1 to TRBJ1-2; D possibly corresponds to TRBD1 (6 bases). The length of the CDR3 is 14 residues. Germline V CDR1 and CDR2: MGHRA, YSYEKL. The V and J ends lost 1 base and 8 bases respectively, with 14 bases between them. The CDR3 DNA follows: TGCGCCAGCAGCCAAGCCTACAACCAGGGGGGCTACACCTTC. As protein: CASSQAYNQGGYTF.

This clone occurred a few times. CDR3 DNA: TGTGCCAGCAGCAGGGCTGTTGGGGGAGGGCCATCCGGGGAGCTGTTTTTT. Encoded protein: CASSRAVGGGPSGELFF. This chain uses TRBV4-2 with TRBJ2-2; 7 bases are shared with TRBD2. Germline CDR1 and CDR2: LGHNA and YNFKEQ. The CDR3 has 17 amino acids. V was clipped by 5 bases and J by 6 bases; unmatched bases: 15.

The gene calls are TRBV7-3 and TRBJ2-2, with a tentative D call TRBD2 (6 bases). The CDR3 is 13 residues long. Trimming shortened V by 2 bases and J by 9 bases, and 10 bases separated the two germline ends. CDR1 and CDR2 from the germline V gene are SGHTA and FQGTGA. The CDR3 protein is CASSLQGGRELFF. As DNA, the CDR3 is TGTGCCAGCAGCTTACAGGGCGGGAGGGAGCTGTTTTTT.

The CDR3 DNA reads as TGTGCCAGCAGTTGGGACAGGGGGCAGAGAAATGAGCAGTTCTTC. The encoded protein is CASSWDRGQRNEQFF. This sequence joins TRBV6-6 and TRBJ2-1; TRBD1 matches at 12 bases. CDR1 is MNHNY, CDR2 SVGAGI, per germline (reference sequence). CDR3 size: 15 residues. Trimming removed 4 bases from V and 7 bases from J; junction bases left unmatched: 5.

The chain carries TRBV10-3 and TRBJ2-7; D may be TRBD2 (6 bases). The CDR3 is 13 residues long. V was cut by 2 bases and J by 5 bases, with 10 bases left in between. The germline CDR1 and CDR2 sequences are ENHRY and SYGVKD. CDR3 in DNA: TGTGCCATCAGTGAGCTTTCGGGGGACGAGCAGTACTTC. Translated, it gives CAISELSGDEQYF.

There are a few counts of this clone. The chain joins TRBV19 to TRBJ2-7; D may be TRBD1 (6 bases). The CDR3 runs to 14 residues. Germline V gene sequence: CDR1 LNHDA, CDR2 SQIVND (reference sequence). V was shortened by 7 bases and J by 0 bases, with 13 bases between the two germline ends. The CDR3, as DNA: TGTGCCAGTAAGTTCACAGGGAGCTCCTACGAGCAGTACTTC. This sequence encodes CASKFTGSSYEQYF.

The genes are TRBV10-1 and TRBJ2-7; 9 bases map to TRBD1. Germline assignment: CDR1 WNHNN and CDR2 SYGVQD (reference sequence). Losses at the gene ends were 4 bases for V and 7 bases for J; bases not matched to a gene: 11. The CDR3 is made up of 15 amino acids. In DNA, the CDR3 is TGCGCCAGCAGTGGGGCACCGGGACAGGGTCGGGAGCAGTACTTC. This gives the protein CASSGAPGQGREQYF.

This sequence joins TRBV4-2 and TRBJ2-5; 10 bases match TRBD2. The germline gives CDR1 LGHNA, CDR2 YNFKEQ. J was trimmed by 1 base and V by 4 bases; bases with no gene match: 6. The CDR3 is made up of 16 amino acids. CDR3 region: CASSLQSGGAQETQYF. The CDR3 DNA is TGTGCCAGCAGCCTCCAGAGCGGGGGGGCCCAAGAGACCCAGTACTTC.

J is TRBJ2-3 and V is TRBV2; 11 nucleotides align to TRBD2. V was pared by 6 bases and J by 0 bases, with 8 bases of the junction left unmatched. This CDR3 spans 17 amino acids. Looked up from germline, CDR1 is SNHLY and CDR2 is FYNNEI. In DNA form, the CDR3 reads TGTGCCAGCAGGAGGGGGCTAGCGGGGGGTAGCACAGATACGCAGTATTTT. It yields the protein CASRRGLAGGSTDTQYF.

The chain is built from TRBV5-6 and TRBJ2-7; 7 positions match TRBD1. Germline assignment: CDR1 SGHDT and CDR2 YYEEEE. CDR3 size: 16 residues. V was clipped by 0 bases and J by 7 bases; unmatched bases: 13. CDR3 DNA sequence: TGTGCCAGCAGCTTGGGGGGACAGCTTACCTTGCGAGAGCAGTACTTC. Translated: CASSLGGQLTLREQYF.

This chain connects TRBV19 to TRBJ1-2, with D possibly matching TRBD1 (6 bases). The CDR3 spans 16 residues. Looked up from germline, CDR1 is LNHDA and CDR2 is SQIVND (reference sequence). The V gene lost 5 bases and the J gene lost 6 bases, with 22 bases spanning the gap. The DNA of the CDR3 is TGTGCCAGTAGTCCAAAGGGGGGGCGCGAGGCAAATGGCTACACCTTC. It yields the protein CASSPKGGREANGYTF. Complete variable domain (other parts from reference TRBV19 and TRBJ1-2): DGGITQSPKYLFRKEGQNVTLSCEQNLNHDAMYWYRQDPGQGLRLIYYSQIVNDFQKGDIAEGYSVSREKKESFPLTVTSAQKNPTAFYLCASSPKGGREANGYTFGSGTRLTVV.

The gene calls are TRBV7-2 and TRBJ1-2; TRBD1 is a possible D gene (5 bases). The germline V gene has CDR1 SGHTA and CDR2 FQGNSA. The germline V and J ends were trimmed by 3 bases and 3 bases, with 8 bases remaining between them. This CDR3 has 13 amino acids. The DNA for the CDR3 is TGTGCCAGCAGCTTGGACATGGACTATGGCTACACCTTC. Translation gives CASSLDMDYGYTF.

In its sample, this clone is medium-sized (0.01 to 0.1%). J is TRBJ1-1 and V is TRBV7-2, with 11 bases aligning to TRBD1. Germline V lookup: CDR1 SGHTA, CDR2 FQGNSA. Losses at the gene ends were 4 bases for V and 10 bases for J; bases not matched to a gene: 14. The CDR3 has 16 residues. For the CDR3, the DNA is TGTGCCAGCAGCTCGACCCTAGGGACAGGGGGAATTGTAGCTTTCTTT. This translates into CASSSTLGTGGIVAFF. Complete variable domain (other parts from reference TRBV7-2 and TRBJ1-1): GAGVSQSPSNKVTEKGKDVELRCDPISGHTALYWYRQSLGQGLEFLIYFQGNSAPDKSGLPSDRFSAERTGGSVSTLTIQRTQQEDSAVYLCASSSTLGTGGIVAFFGQGTRLTVV.

This clone was counted once. CDR3: CASSIGSGSSYEQYF. The CDR3 coding sequence is TGTGCCAGTAGTATAGGGAGCGGGAGCTCCTACGAGCAGTACTTC. The gene calls are TRBV19 and TRBJ2-5; TRBD2 matches 8 bases. Near its end, the DNA agrees better with TRBJ2-7, so the J call may be wrong. The CDR3 covers 15 residues. The germline gives CDR1 LNHDA, CDR2 SQIVND (reference sequence).

Concerning this clone itself: One end of the junction does not line up with germline, which may come from a read error. This sequence joins TRBV6-6 and TRBJ1-3, with D unclear. CDR3 length: 15 residues. Germline-derived CDR1 and CDR2 are MNHNY and SVGAGI (reference sequence). The DNA for the CDR3 is TGTGCCATCAGTTCAGACGGGAACGCTGGAAACACCATATATTTT. Its translation is CAISSDGNAGNTIYF.

This clone has more than one count but fewer than ten. The chain links TRBV25-1 to TRBJ2-6; 9 bases line up with TRBD1. There are 15 residues in the CDR3. V was clipped by 11 bases and J by 2 bases; unmatched bases: 7. Germline CDR1 and CDR2: MGHDK and SYGVNS. This CDR3 reads CAVGQGTAGANVLTF. CDR3 coding DNA: TGTGCCGTAGGACAGGGGACCGCTGGGGCCAACGTCCTGACTTTC.

This clone has only a few counts. The chain recombines TRBV2 with TRBJ2-4; possible D gene TRBD2, 6 bases. The CDR3 consists of 16 residues. V was shortened by 4 bases and J by 0 bases, with 13 bases between the two germline ends. The germline gives CDR1 SNHLY, CDR2 FYNNEI. CDR3 sequence reads: CASSAFGGLAKNIQYF. CDR3 DNA sequence: TGTGCCAGCAGTGCTTTTGGGGGGTTAGCCAAAAACATTCAGTACTTC.

The gene calls are TRBV2 and TRBJ2-2, with D maybe TRBD1 (6 bases). Between the trimmed V and J ends, which lost 11 bases and 5 bases, there was a span of 18 bases. This CDR3 contains 14 residues. The V gene's germline CDR1 is SNHLY and CDR2 FYNNEI. The DNA of the CDR3 is TGTGCCTGCGATGGGACAAGGGGGACCGGGGAGCTGTTTTTT. Translating it yields CACDGTRGTGELFF.

The V call is TRBV7-2, the J call TRBJ2-7; TRBD1 aligns across 8 bases. Germline trimming cut 3 bases from V and 1 base from J; bases unmatched to any gene: 2. Per germline, CDR1 SGHTA and CDR2 FQGNSA. This CDR3 is built from 14 residues. CDR3: CASSFRDRSYEQYF. CDR3 bases: TGTGCCAGCAGCTTCCGGGACAGGTCCTACGAGCAGTACTTC. The whole variable domain, filled in from reference TRBV7-2 and TRBJ2-7, reads GAGVSQSPSNKVTEKGKDVELRCDPISGHTALYWYRQSLGQGLEFLIYFQGNSAPDKSGLPSDRFSAERTGGSVSTLTIQRTQQEDSAVYLCASSFRDRSYEQYFGPGTRLTVT.

The rearrangement links TRBV9 to TRBJ1-4; D gene uncertain. Trimming pared 0 bases from V and 7 bases from J, leaving 13 bases between. Germline-derived CDR1 and CDR2 are SGDLS and YYNGEE. The CDR3 is made up of 15 amino acids. CDR3 DNA: TGTGCCAGCAGCGTAGGGTCAGGTCTCGGTGAAAAACTGTTTTTT. It translates to CASSVGSGLGEKLFF.

The chain recombines TRBV2 with TRBJ2-7, with TRBD2 identical over 13 bases. J gave up 2 bases and V 3 bases, and 4 bases lay outside the gene matches. There are 16 residues in the CDR3. The germline V gene has CDR1 SNHLY and CDR2 FYNNEI. The CDR3, as DNA: TGTGCCAGCAGTGATCCACTAGCGGGAGGGCCCTACGAGCAGTACTTC. Residues: CASSDPLAGGPYEQYF.